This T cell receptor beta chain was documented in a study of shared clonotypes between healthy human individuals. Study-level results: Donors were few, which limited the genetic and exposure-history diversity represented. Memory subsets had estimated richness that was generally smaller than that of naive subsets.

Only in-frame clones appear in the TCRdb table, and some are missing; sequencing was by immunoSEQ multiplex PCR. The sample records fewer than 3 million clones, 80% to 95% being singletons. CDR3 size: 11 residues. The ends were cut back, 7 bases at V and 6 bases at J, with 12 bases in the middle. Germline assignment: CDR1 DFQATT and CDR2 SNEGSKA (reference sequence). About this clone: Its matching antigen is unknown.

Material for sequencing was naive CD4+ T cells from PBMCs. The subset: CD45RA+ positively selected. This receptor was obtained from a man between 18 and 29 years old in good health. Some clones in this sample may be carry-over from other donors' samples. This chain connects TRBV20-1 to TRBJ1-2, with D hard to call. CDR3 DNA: TGCAGTGTCCCTACTAAGAATGGCTACACCTTC. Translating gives CSVPTKNGYTF.